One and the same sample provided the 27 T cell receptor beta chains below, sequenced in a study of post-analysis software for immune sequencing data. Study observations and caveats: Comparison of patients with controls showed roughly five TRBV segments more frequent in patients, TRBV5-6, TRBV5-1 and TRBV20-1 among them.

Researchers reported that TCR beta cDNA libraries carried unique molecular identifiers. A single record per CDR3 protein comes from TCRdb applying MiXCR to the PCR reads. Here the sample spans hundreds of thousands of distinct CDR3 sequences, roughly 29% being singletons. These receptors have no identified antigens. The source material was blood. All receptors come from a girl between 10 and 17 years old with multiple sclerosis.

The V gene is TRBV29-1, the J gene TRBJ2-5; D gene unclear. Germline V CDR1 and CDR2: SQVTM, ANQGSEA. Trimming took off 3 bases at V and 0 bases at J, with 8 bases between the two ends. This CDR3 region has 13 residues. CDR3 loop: CSVEAENQETQYF. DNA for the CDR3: TGCAGCGTTGAGGCGGAAAACCAAGAGACCCAGTACTTC.

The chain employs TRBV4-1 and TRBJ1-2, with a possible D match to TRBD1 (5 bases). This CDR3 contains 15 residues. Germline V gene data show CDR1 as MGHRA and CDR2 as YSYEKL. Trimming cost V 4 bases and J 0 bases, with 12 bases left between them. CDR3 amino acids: CASSPGPRANYGYTF. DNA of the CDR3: TGCGCCAGCAGCCCGGGACCGCGAGCTAACTATGGCTACACCTTC.

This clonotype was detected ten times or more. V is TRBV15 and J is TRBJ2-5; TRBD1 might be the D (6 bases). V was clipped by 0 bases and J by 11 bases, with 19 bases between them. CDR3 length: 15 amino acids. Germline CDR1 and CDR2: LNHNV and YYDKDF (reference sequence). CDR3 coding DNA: TGTGCCACCAGCAGAGATGTGTCGGACAGCTCCAAGCAGTACTTC. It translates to CATSRDVSDSSKQYF.

CDR3 region: CASSAVDRVYEQYF. CDR3 nucleotides: TGTGCCAGCAGCGCTGTGGACAGGGTCTACGAGCAGTACTTC. V is TRBV5-6 and J is TRBJ2-7; TRBD1 aligns across 8 bases. The CDR3 sequence is 14 residues long. With V trimmed by 4 bases and J by 3 bases, 6 bases remained unmatched. Looked up from germline, CDR1 is SGHDT and CDR2 is YYEEEE.

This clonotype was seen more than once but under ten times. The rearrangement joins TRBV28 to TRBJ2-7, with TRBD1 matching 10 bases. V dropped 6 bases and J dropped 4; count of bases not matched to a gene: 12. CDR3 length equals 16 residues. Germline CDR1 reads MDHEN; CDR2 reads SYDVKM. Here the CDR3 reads CASRPSGTGAIYEQYF. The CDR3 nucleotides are TGTGCCAGCAGGCCAAGTGGGACAGGGGCTATTTACGAGCAGTACTTC.

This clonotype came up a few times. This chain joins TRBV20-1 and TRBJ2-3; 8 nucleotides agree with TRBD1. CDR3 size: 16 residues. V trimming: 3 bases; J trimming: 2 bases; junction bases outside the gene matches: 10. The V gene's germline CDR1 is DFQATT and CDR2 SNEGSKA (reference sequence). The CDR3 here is CSASLSDRAYTDTQYF. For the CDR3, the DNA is TGCAGTGCTAGCCTATCGGACAGGGCATACACAGATACGCAGTATTTT.

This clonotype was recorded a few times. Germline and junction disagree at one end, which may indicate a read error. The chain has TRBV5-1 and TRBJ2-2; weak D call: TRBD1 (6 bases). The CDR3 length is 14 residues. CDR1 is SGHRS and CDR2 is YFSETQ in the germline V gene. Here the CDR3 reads CASSLGAETGELFF. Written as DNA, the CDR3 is TGCGCCAGCAGTTTGGGGGCTGAAACCGGGGAGCTGTTTTTT.

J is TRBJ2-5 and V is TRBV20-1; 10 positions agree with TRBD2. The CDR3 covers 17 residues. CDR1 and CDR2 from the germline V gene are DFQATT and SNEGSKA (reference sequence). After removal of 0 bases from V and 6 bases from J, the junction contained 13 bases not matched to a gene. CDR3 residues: CSARDSRPSGRLKTQYF. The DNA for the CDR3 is TGCAGTGCTAGAGATTCTAGACCTAGCGGGAGACTGAAGACCCAGTACTTC.

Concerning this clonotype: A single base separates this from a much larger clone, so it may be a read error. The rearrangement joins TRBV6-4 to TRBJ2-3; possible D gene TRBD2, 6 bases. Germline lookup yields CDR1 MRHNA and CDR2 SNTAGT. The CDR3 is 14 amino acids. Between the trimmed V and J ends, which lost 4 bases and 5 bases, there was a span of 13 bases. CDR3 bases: TGTGCCAGCAGTGGAGGACCAGCGGGAGATACGCAGTATTTT. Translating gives CASSGGPAGDTQYF.

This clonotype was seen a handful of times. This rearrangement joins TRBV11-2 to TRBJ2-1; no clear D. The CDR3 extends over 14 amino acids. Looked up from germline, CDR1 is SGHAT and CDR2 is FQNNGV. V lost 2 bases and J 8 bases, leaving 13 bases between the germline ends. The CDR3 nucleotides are TGTGCCAGCAGCTTACAGGCCCCGCCCGATGAGCAGTTCTTC. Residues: CASSLQAPPDEQFF.

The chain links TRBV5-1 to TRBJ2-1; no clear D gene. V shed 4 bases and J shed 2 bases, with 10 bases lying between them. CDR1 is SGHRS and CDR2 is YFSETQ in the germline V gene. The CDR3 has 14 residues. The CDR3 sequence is CASSLGVAYNEQFF. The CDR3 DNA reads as TGCGCCAGCAGCCTTGGGGTCGCCTACAATGAGCAGTTCTTC.

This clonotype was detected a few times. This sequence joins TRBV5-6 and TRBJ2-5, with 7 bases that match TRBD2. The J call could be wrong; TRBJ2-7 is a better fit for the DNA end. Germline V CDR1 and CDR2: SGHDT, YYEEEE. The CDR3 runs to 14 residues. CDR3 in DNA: TGTGCCAGCAGCTTGGCCGGACTAGTAGACGAGCAGTACTTC. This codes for CASSLAGLVDEQYF.

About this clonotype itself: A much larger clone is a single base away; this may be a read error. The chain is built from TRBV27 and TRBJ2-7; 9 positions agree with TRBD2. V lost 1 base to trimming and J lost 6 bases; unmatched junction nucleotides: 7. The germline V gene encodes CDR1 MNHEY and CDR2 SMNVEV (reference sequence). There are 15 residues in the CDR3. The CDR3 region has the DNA TGTGCCAGCAGTTTATTGGCTAGCGGGAATACCGAGCAGTACTTC. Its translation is CASSLLASGNTEQYF.

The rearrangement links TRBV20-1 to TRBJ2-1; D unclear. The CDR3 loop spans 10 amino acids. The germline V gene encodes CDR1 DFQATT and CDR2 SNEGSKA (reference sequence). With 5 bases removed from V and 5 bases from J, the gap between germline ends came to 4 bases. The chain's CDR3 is CSAQNNEQFF. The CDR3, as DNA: TGCAGTGCTCAAAACAATGAGCAGTTCTTC.

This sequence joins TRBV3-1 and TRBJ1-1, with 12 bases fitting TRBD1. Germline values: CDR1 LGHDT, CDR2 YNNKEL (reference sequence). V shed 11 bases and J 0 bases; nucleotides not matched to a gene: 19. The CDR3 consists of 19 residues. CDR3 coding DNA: TGTGCCCTCCCCGGGGGACAGGGGGCTTTGGGGAGTCTGAACACTGAAGCTTTCTTT. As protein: CALPGGQGALGSLNTEAFF.

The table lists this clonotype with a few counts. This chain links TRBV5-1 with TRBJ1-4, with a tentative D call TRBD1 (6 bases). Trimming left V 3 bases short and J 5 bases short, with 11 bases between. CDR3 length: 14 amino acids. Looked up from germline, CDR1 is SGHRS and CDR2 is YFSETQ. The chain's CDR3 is CASSSGTQNEKLFF. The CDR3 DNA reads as TGCGCCAGCAGCTCCGGGACACAGAATGAAAAACTGTTTTTT.

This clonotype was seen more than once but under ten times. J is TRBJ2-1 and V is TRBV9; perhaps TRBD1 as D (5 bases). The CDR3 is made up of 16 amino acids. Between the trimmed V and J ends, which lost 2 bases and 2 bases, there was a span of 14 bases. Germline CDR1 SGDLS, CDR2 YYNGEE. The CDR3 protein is CASSVGGASPYNEQFF. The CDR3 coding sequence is TGTGCCAGCAGCGTGGGTGGGGCTAGTCCCTACAATGAGCAGTTCTTC.

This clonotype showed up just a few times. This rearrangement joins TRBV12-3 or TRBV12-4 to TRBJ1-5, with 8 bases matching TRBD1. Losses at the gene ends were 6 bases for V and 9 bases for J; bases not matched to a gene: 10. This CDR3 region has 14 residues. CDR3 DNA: TGTGCCAGCAGGACAGGGGCGCCTCGAGGGCCCCAGCATTTT. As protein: CASRTGAPRGPQHF.

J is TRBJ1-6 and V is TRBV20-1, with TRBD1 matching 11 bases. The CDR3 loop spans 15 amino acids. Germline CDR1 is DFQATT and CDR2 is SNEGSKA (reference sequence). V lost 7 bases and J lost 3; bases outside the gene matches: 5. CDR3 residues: CSVGQGALYNSPLHF. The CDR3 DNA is TGCAGTGTCGGACAGGGGGCTCTCTATAATTCACCCCTCCACTTT.

The CDR3 reads CASSYRADRVARWTGYTF. CDR3 sequence (DNA): TGTGCCAGCAGTTACCGTGCTGACAGGGTTGCGAGGTGGACTGGCTACACCTTC. The chain employs TRBV6-5 and TRBJ1-2; 7 bases map to TRBD1. Germline assignment: CDR1 MNHEY and CDR2 SVGAGI. J lost 7 bases, V lost 2 bases, and 19 bases had no gene match. The CDR3 length is 18 residues.

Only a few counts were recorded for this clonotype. The CDR3 nucleotides read TGTGCCAGCAGCTCGTCAGGACAGGGCACAGATACGCAGTATTTT. The encoded protein is CASSSSGQGTDTQYF. This chain connects TRBV7-2 to TRBJ2-3; 7 bases are shared with TRBD1. After removal of 4 bases from V and 1 base from J, the junction contained 5 bases not matched to a gene. Germline CDR1 SGHTA, CDR2 FQGNSA. The CDR3 extends over 15 amino acids.

CDR3 residues: CASSAYYSRSYNEQFF. CDR3 DNA: TGTGCCAGCAGCGCCTACTATAGCAGATCGTACAATGAGCAGTTCTTC. V usage is TRBV9 and J usage is TRBJ2-1; D is unclear. This CDR3 spans 16 amino acids. CDR1 is SGDLS, CDR2 YYNGEE, per germline. V dropped 3 bases and J dropped 4 bases, with 17 bases sitting between them.

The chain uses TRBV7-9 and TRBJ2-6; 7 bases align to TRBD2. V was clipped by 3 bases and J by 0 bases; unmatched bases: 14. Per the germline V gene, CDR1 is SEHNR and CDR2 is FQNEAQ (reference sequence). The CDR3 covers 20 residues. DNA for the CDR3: TGTGCCAGCAGCTTTCTTGGGGGGGGAATGCTCGCCTCTGGGGCCAACGTCCTGACTTTC. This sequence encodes CASSFLGGGMLASGANVLTF. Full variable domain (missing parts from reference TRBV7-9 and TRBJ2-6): DTGVSQNPRHKITKRGQNVTFRCDPISEHNRLYWYRQTLGQGPEFLTYFQNEAQLEKSRLLSDRFSAERPKGSFSTLEIQRTEQGDSAMYLCASSFLGGGMLASGANVLTFGAGSRLTVL.

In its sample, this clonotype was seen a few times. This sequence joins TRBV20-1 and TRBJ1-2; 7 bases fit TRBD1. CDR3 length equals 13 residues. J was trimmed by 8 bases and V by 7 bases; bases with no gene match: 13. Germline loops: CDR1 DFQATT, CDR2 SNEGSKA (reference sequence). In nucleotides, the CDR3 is TGCAGTGTTACGGGACAGTGGCCCGAGGGCTACACCTTC. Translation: CSVTGQWPEGYTF.

In DNA, the CDR3 is TGTGCCAGCAGCTTACGTCCCGGGACAGGGATGAGGCAGTATTTT. Translated: CASSLRPGTGMRQYF. The gene calls are TRBV5-6 and TRBJ2-3; 9 nucleotides line up with TRBD1. V gave up 2 bases and J gave up 11 bases; unmatched junction bases: 12. Per the germline V gene, CDR1 is SGHDT and CDR2 is YYEEEE. The CDR3 length is 15 residues.

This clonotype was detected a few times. This CDR3 reads CASSVLAVTSTDTQYF. The CDR3 bases are TGTGCCAGCAGCGTACTAGCGGTGACTAGCACAGATACGCAGTATTTT. The chain uses TRBV9 and TRBJ2-3; 7 positions match TRBD2. The CDR3 spans 16 residues. With 1 base clipped from V and 0 bases from J, the junction kept 5 bases outside the gene matches. The germline CDR1 and CDR2 sequences are SGDLS and YYNGEE.

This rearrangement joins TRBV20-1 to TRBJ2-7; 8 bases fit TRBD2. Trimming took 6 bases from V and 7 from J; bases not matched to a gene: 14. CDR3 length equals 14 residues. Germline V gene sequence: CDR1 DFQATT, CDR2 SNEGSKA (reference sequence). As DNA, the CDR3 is TGCAGTGCGTCACCGGGACTAGGAGTTGAGGAGCAGTACTTC. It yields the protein CSASPGLGVEEQYF.